This T cell receptor beta chain comes out of a study of cytomegalovirus exposure and HLA in healthy donors. Overall study context: From HLA-typed donors, an early data release held 70 million to 95 million unique TCRs.

60 Vbeta and 13 Jbeta primers were used in PCR. Sequencing used immunoSEQ multiplex PCR; TCRdb keeps in-frame clones, though not all of them. Found here are about 100,000 clones, about 79% of them singletons; the top ten hold approximately 4.1%. Findings and caveats of the study: Prediction of most subjects' HLA-A and HLA-B alleles by TCR beta sequences was reportedly accurate. More clonal expansion characterized HLA-associated TCR beta chains than equally common others in a later analysis.

Per germline, CDR1 SGHVS and CDR2 FNYEAQ. The V end was cut by 1 base, the J end by 0 bases, with 16 bases between. The CDR3 is made up of 18 amino acids. A remark on this clone: As yet, its antigen is unknown.

The V and J genes are TRBV7-6 and TRBJ2-1; maybe TRBD1 (6 bases). The clonotype comes from a female donor in good health and CMV-seropositive. What was sequenced was PBMCs. CDR3 bases: TGTGCCAGCAGCTTAGGCGCCCTCAGGGGACGCTCCTACAATGAGCAGTTCTTC. Its protein is CASSLGALRGRSYNEQFF.